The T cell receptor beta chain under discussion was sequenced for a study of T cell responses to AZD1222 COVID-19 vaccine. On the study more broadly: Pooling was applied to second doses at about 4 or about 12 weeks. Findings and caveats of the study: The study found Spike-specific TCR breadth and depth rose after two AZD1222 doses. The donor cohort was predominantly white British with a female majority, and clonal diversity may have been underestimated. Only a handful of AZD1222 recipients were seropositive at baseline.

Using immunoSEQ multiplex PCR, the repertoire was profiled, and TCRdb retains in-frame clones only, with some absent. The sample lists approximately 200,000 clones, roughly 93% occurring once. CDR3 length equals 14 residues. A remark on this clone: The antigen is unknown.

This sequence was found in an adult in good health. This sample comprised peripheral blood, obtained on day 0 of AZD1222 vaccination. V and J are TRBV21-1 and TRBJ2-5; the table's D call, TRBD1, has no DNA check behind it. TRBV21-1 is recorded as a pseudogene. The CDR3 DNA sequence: TGTGCCAGCAGCAAAGACAGGTCGCAAGAGACCCAGTACTTC. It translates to CASSKDRSQETQYF.